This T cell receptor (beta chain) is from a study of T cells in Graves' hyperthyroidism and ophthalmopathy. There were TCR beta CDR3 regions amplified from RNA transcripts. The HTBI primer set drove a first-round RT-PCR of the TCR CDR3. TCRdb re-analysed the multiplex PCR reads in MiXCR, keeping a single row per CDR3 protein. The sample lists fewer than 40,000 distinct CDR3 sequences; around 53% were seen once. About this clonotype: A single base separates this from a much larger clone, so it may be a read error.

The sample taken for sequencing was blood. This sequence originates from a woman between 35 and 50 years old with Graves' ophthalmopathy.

The CDR3, as DNA: TGTGCCAGCACCGTAACTATCACGGGGTACTCGGGGAGCACTGAAGCTTTCTTT. This sequence encodes CASTVTITGYSGSTEAFF. The chain combines TRBV6-4 with TRBJ1-1; D is uncertain. The V end was cut by 7 bases, the J end by 4 bases, with 28 bases between. The germline gives CDR1 MRHNA, CDR2 SNTAGT. This CDR3 region has 18 residues.